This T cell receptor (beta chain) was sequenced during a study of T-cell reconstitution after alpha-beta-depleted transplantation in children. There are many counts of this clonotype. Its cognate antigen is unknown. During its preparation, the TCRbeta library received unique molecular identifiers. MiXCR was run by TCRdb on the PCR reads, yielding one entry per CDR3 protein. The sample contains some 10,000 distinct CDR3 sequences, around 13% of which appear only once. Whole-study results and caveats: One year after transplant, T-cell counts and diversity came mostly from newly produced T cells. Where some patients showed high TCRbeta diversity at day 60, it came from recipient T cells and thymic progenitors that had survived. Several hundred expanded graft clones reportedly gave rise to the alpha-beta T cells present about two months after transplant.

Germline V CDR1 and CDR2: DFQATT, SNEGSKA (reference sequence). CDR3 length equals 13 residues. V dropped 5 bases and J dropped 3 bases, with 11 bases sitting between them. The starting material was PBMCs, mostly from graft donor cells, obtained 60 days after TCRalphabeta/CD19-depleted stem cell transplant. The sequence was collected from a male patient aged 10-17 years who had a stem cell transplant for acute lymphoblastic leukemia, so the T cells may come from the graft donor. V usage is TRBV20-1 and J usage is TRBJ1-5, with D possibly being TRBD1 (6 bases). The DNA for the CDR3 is TGCAGTGCTCGCCGGGACATCAATCAGCCCCAGCATTTT. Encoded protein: CSARRDINQPQHF.